This TCR beta chain was captured by sequencing in a study of human T cells and chemical hapten exposure. TCRdb called the RACE reads again in MiXCR, with one record for every CDR3 protein. The sample lists some 82,000 distinct CDR3 sequences, approximately 7% seen once, with approximately 1.3% in the top ten. The CDR3 covers 17 residues. V dropped 1 base and J dropped 10 bases, with 21 bases sitting between them. Germline lookup yields CDR1 SGHRS and CDR2 YFSETQ. This clonotype was recorded at least ten times. As for time point: patch test 2, 6 weeks after DPC sensitization. The treatment was: therapeutic diphenylcyclopropenone sensitization with weekly scalp DPC.

This sequence was found in a woman aged 25-40 years with alopecia areata. Some clones in this sample may be carry-over from other donors' samples. This chain links TRBV5-1 with TRBJ1-6, with a tentative D call TRBD1 (5 bases). Specimen: whole blood, collected in connection with sensitization to the hapten diphenylcyclopropenone (DPC). CDR3 DNA sequence: TGCGCCAGCAGCTTGTCCATGGGTCGGGGGAGAAACTCACCCCTCCACTTT. Translation: CASSLSMGRGRNSPLHF.